Described below is a single TCR beta chain sequence and its context. Antigen unknown. This entry comes from a study of blood T cells in healthy people across ages. The CDR3 contains 11 residues. The germline gives CDR1 GTSNPN, CDR2 SVGIG (reference sequence). The V end was cut by 3 bases, the J end by 3 bases, with 5 bases between. The second PCR ran about 6 to 12 cycles with a sample-barcoded 5' primer and J-beta primers. TCRdb used MiXCR to reprocess the 5' RACE reads, holding one entry per CDR3 protein. The data contain about 940,000 distinct CDR3 sequences, about 48% of them singletons. Broader study findings: Because sorting was not performed, PBMCs prevented conclusive naive versus antigen-experienced comparison. Aged donors had fewer naive CD4+ cells and lower diversity than long-lived donors. TCR beta diversity tracked closely with naive T cell percentage.

The J gene is TRBJ2-5, the V gene TRBV30; D unclear. The source of this sequence is a man aged 25-45 years in good health. Sequencing was performed on blood. The CDR3 coding sequence is TGTGCCTGGAGCCTTGAAGAGACCCAGTACTTC. Translating it yields CAWSLEETQYF.